This T cell receptor (beta chain) was observed in a study of a mutant IDH1 vaccine in newly diagnosed glioma. Germline CDR1 reads SGHRS; CDR2 reads YFSETQ. V was clipped by 4 bases and J by 1 base, with 12 bases between them. This CDR3 is built from 14 residues. TCRdb's copy holds only in-frame clones and misses some; the assay was immunoSEQ multiplex PCR. This sample has around 40,000 clones; over 80% occur once, and the top ten carry about 2.3%. As for this clone: Antigen: not known.

The time point here: week 11, during vaccination. Every single dose of the vaccine, 300 ug of mutant IDH1 20-mer peptide, came with topical imiquimod. The sequencing here drew on PBMCs, taken from a glioma patient whose treatment included an IDH1 peptide vaccine. The chain recombines TRBV5-1 with TRBJ2-7, with D perhaps matching TRBD2 (5 bases). This TCR derives from a man in his forties or fifties with glioma. The CDR3: CASSMGDGSYEQYF. The CDR3 DNA sequence: TGCGCCAGCAGCATGGGAGACGGATCCTACGAGCAGTACTTC.